In this sample, the clone carrying this TCR beta chain turned up once. The junction had 11 bases not matched to a gene; V was cut back by 8 bases and J by 10 bases. There are 14 residues in the CDR3. Germline loops: CDR1 MDHEN, CDR2 SYDVKM. RNA was extracted with the RNeasy kit, and a quantity of roughly 0.45 to 1 ug was reverse transcribed using random hexamers. TCRdb fed the immunoSEQ multiplex PCR reads into MiXCR, producing one record per CDR3 protein. The table includes about 300,000 distinct CDR3 sequences, more than 75% detected once. This entry comes from a study of CD8 T cells in Susac syndrome.

The clonotype was recovered from a human donor with multiple sclerosis. This chain uses TRBV28 with TRBJ1-6, with 7 bases that match TRBD1. Sequenced input: CD8+ T cells from PBMCs. In DNA form, the CDR3 reads TGTGCCAGCGGATTAACAGGGGTAGCCTCACCCCTCCACTTT. It yields the protein CASGLTGVASPLHF.